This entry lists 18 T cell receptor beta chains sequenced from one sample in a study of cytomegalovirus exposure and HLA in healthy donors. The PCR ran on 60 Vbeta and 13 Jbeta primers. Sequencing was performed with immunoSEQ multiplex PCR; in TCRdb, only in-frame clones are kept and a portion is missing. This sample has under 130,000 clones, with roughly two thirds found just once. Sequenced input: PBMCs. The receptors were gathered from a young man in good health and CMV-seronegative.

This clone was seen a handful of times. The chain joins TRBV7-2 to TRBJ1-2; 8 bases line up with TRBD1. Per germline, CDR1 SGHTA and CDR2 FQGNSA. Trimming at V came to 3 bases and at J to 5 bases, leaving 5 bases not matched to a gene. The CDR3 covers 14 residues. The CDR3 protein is CASSLGTGLYGYTF. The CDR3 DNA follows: TGTGCCAGCAGCTTGGGGACAGGCCTTTATGGCTACACCTTC.

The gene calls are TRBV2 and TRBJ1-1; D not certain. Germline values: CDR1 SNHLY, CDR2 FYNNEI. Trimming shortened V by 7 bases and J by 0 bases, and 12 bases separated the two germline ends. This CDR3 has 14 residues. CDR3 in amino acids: CASTEDGMNTEAFF. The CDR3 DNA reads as TGTGCCAGCACCGAGGACGGGATGAACACTGAAGCTTTCTTT.

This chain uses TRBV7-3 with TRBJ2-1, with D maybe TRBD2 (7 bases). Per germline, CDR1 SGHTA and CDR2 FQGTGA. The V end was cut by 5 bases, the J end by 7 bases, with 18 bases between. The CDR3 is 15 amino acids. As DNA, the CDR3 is TGTGCCAGCAGCCGAAAGCGGGGCACAGGGAATGAGCAGTTCTTC. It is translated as CASSRKRGTGNEQFF. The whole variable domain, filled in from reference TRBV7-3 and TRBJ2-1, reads GAGVSQTPSNKVTEKGKYVELRCDPISGHTALYWYRQSLGQGPEFLIYFQGTGAADDSGLPNDRFFAVRPEGSVSTLKIQRTERGDSAVYLCASSRKRGTGNEQFFGPGTRLTVL.

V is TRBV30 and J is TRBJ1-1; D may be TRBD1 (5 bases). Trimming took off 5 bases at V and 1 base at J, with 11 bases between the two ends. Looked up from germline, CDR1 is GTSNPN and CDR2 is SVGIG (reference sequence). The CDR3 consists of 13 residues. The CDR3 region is CAWRRGPNTEAFF. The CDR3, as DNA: TGTGCCTGGCGGAGGGGACCGAACACTGAAGCTTTCTTT.

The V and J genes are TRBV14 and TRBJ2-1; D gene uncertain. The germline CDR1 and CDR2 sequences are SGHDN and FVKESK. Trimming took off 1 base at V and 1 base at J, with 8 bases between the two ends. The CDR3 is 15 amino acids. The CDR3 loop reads CASSQVLSSYNEQFF. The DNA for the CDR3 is TGTGCCAGCAGCCAAGTTTTGTCTTCCTACAATGAGCAGTTCTTC.

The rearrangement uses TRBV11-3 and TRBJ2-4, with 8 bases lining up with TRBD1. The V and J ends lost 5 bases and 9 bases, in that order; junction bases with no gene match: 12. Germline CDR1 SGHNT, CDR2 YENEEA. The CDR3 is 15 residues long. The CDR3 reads CASSPGQGITGIQYF. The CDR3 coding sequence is TGTGCCAGCAGCCCCGGACAGGGTATTACTGGCATTCAGTACTTC.

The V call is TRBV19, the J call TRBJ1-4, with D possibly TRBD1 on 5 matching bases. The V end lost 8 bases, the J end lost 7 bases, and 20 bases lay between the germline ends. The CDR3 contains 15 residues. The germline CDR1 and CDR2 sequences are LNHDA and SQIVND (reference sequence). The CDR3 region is CASSLTPGIGEKLFF. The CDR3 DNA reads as TGTGCCAGTTCTTTGACTCCAGGGATAGGTGAAAAACTGTTTTTT. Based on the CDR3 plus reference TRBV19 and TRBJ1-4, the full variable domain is DGGITQSPKYLFRKEGQNVTLSCEQNLNHDAMYWYRQDPGQGLRLIYYSQIVNDFQKGDIAEGYSVSREKKESFPLTVTSAQKNPTAFYLCASSLTPGIGEKLFFGSGTQLSVL.

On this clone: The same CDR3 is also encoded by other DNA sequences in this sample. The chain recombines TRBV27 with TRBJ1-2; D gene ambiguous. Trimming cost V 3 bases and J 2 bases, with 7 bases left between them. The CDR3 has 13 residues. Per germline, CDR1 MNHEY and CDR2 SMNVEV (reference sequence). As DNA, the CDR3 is TGTGCCAGCAGTTTGTACGGGAACTATGGCTACACCTTC. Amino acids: CASSLYGNYGYTF.

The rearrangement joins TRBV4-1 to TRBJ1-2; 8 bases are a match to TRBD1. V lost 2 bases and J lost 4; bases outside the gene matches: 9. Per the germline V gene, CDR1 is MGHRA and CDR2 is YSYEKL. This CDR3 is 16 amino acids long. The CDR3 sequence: CASSQPTGAALYGYTF. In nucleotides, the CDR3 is TGCGCCAGCAGCCAACCGACAGGGGCCGCCCTCTATGGCTACACCTTC.

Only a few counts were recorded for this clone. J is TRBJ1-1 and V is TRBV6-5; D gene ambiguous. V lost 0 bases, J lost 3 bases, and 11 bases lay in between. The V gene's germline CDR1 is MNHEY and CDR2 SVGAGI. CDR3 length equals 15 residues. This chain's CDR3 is CASSYSGGGHTEAFF. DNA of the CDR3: TGTGCCAGCAGTTACTCGGGCGGAGGTCACACTGAAGCTTTCTTT.

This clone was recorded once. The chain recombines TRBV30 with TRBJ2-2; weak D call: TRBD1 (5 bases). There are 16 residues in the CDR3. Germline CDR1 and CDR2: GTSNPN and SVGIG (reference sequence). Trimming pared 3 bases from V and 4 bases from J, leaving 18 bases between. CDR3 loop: CAWRASGIRFTGELFF. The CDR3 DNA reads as TGTGCCTGGAGGGCTTCAGGGATTAGGTTCACCGGGGAGCTGTTTTTT. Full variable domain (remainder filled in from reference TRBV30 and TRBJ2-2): SQTIHQWPATLVQPVGSPLSLECTVEGTSNPNLYWYRQAAGRGLQLLFYSVGIGQISSEVPQNLSASRPQDRQFILSSKKLLLSDSGFYLCAWRASGIRFTGELFFGEGSRLTVL.

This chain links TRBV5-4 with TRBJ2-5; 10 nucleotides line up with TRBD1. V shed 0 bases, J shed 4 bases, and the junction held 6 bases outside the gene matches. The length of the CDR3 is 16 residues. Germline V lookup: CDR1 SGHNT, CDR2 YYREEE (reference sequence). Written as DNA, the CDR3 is TGTGCCAGCAGCTTGGAAAGGACAGGGGGAATAGAGACCCAGTACTTC. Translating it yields CASSLERTGGIETQYF.

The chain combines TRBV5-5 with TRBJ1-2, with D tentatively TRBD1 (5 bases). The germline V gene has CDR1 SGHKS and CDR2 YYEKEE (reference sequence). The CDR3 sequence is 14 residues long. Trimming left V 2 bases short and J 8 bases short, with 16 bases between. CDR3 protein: CASSFMGRLEGYTF. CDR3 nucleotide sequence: TGTGCCAGCAGCTTTATGGGGCGCCTGGAAGGCTACACCTTC.

CDR3 protein: CASQLLAGVGDEQFF. The CDR3 DNA reads TGCGCCAGCCAACTACTAGCGGGAGTGGGCGATGAGCAGTTCTTC. The chain has TRBV5-1 and TRBJ2-1, with 11 nucleotides matching TRBD2. The CDR3 has 15 residues. J lost 8 bases, V lost 7 bases, and 11 bases had no gene match. Looked up from germline, CDR1 is SGHRS and CDR2 is YFSETQ.

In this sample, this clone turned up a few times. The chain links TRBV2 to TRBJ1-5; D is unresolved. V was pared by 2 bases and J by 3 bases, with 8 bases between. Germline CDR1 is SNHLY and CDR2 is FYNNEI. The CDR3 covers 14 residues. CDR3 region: CASSEQAVNQPQHF. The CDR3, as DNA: TGTGCCAGCAGTGAACAGGCTGTCAATCAGCCCCAGCATTTT.

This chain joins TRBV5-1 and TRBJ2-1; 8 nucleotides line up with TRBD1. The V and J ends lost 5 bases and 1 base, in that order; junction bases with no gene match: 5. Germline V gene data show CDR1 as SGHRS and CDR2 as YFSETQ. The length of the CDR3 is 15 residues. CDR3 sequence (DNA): TGCGCCAGCAGTAGTCGACAGGGGTCCTACAATGAGCAGTTCTTC. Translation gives CASSSRQGSYNEQFF.

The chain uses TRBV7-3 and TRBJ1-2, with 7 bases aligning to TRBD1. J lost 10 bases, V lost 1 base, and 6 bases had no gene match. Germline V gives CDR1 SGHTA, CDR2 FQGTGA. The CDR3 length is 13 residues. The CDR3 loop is CASSLNKGQAYTF. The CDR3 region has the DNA TGTGCCAGCAGCTTAAACAAAGGACAGGCCTACACCTTC.

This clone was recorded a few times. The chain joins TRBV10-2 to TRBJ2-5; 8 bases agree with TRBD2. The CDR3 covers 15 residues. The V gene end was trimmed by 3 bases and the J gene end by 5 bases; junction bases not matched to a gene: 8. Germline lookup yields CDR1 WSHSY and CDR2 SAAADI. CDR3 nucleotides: TGCGCCAGCAGTGATACTGCGGGAGGCGGTGAGACCCAGTACTTC. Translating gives CASSDTAGGGETQYF.